Listed here is a single T cell receptor (beta chain). The sample originates from a study of blood T cell repertoires in COVID-19. CDR3 length: 14 amino acids. Germline V lookup: CDR1 SEHNR, CDR2 FQNEAQ (reference sequence). V dropped 5 bases and J dropped 8; count of bases not matched to a gene: 8. The protocol was immunoSEQ multiplex PCR, while the TCRdb copy is restricted to in-frame clones and leaves out a portion. The sample records about 16,000 clones, almost 90% being singletons. The clonotype comes from a human donor in a cohort sampled during active COVID-19. V gene TRBV7-9 combines with J gene TRBJ1-4, with TRBD1 matching 7 bases. The sequenced material came from peripheral blood. The CDR3 DNA follows: TGTGCCAGCAGCACGACAGGGTCTAGGGAAAAACTGTTTTTT. Encoded protein: CASSTTGSREKLFF.